The clone carrying this T cell receptor beta chain showed up just once. The data were produced by immunoSEQ multiplex PCR, yet TCRdb's version contains in-frame clones alone and is incomplete. The sample records fewer than 350,000 clones, around 89% being singletons. CDR1 and CDR2 from the germline V gene are SNHLY and FYNNEI. V was clipped by 6 bases and J by 6 bases, with 9 bases between them. This CDR3 comprises 12 residues. Recruitment covered under 25 US areas and drew participants whose ages spanned roughly 18 to 100 years. Cohorts were determined from participant-reported clinical history. Recovered participants had two consecutive negative NP/OP PCR tests, healthcare professional clearance, or symptom resolution. The record originates from a study of blood T cell repertoires in COVID-19. Overall study context: The United States, Italy and Spain supplied acute and convalescent COVID-19 samples.

The chain uses TRBV2 and TRBJ2-1; D might be TRBD2 (5 bases). This clonotype was obtained from a woman between 35 and 50 years old who had recovered from COVID-19. The sequenced material came from PBMCs or T cells enriched from blood (not recorded which). The CDR3 region has the DNA TGTGCCAGCAGCCGACGGGGCAATGAGCAGTTCTTC. Translating it yields CASSRRGNEQFF. Filled out from reference TRBV2 and TRBJ2-1, the complete variable domain reads EPEVTQTPSHQVTQMGQEVILRCVPISNHLYFYWYRQILGQKVEFLVSFYNNEISEKSEIFDDQFSVERPDGSNFTLKIRSTKLEDSAMYFCASSRRGNEQFFGPGTRLTVL.